The TCR beta chain under discussion was sequenced for a study of vaccination effects on CD4 cells after COVID-19. For the study at large: Samples were taken post-vaccine, and their median timing was 72 days after the second dose.

Under the ViraFEST assay, PBMC were stimulated with viral peptide pools so that antigen-specific CD4+ T cells expanded. Sequencing was performed afterwards. Culture lasted 10 days before CD4+ T cell isolation. Participants got two doses of BNT162b2 or mRNA-1273 vaccine. Nucleocapsid antibody tests were negative, and the vaccine recipients had no prior SARS-CoV-2 infection. V was pared by 3 bases and J by 1 base, with 12 bases between. CDR3 length: 15 residues. Germline loops: CDR1 KGHSH, CDR2 LQKENI. Some clones are missing from TCRdb's copy, which holds only in-frame ones; the method was immunoSEQ multiplex PCR. The table includes around 46,000 clones, under 85% detected once. A remark on this clone: Its antigen remains unidentified.

The chain couples TRBV18 to TRBJ1-1; the D gene is possibly TRBD1 (5 bases). The TCR originated in a human donor who received a COVID-19 vaccine. Material: CD4+ T cells from PBMCs cultured with HCoV-OC43 spike peptides, obtained after COVID-19 vaccination. Subset specified: HCoV-OC43 spike overlapping peptide pool stimulation. The CDR3 nucleotides are TGTGCCAGCTCACCGCGTCGACAGCCGAACACTGAAGCTTTCTTT. It encodes CASSPRRQPNTEAFF.